What follows are 13 T cell receptor beta chains derived from one specimen sequenced in a study of beta chain features in type 1 diabetes. The investigators reverse transcribed all of the isolated RNA, so they sequenced expressed TCRB transcripts. Here immunoSEQ multiplex PCR was the method, and the copy in TCRdb shows in-frame clones only, minus some. The sample lists about 120,000 clones; around a sixth were seen once. Study-wide findings and caveats: There was a moderate but significant shortening of TCRB CDR3s in all four CD4+ subsets of Type 1 diabetes patients.

Their antigens remain unidentified. Specimen: central memory CD4+ T cells from blood. These receptors all stem from a man between 18 and 35 years old with type 1 diabetes.

A note on this clone: Other DNA sequences in the same sample also yield this CDR3. The rearrangement uses TRBV30 and TRBJ1-3; D not resolved. This CDR3 region has 13 residues. Germline CDR1 and CDR2: GTSNPN and SVGIG (reference sequence). V lost 3 bases and J 5 bases, leaving 11 bases between the germline ends. CDR3: CAWSVNGRNTIYF. CDR3 DNA: TGTGCCTGGAGCGTAAATGGGAGAAACACCATATATTTT.

The chain is built from TRBV28 and TRBJ2-5, with 11 bases identical to TRBD2. The J segment lost 6 bases and the V segment lost 4 bases, leaving 7 bases of the junction unmatched. Germline loops: CDR1 MDHEN, CDR2 SYDVKM. This CDR3 spans 15 amino acids. In DNA, the CDR3 is TGTGCCAGCAGTTCCCCGGGACTAGCGGCCCAGACCCAGTACTTC. Amino acid sequence: CASSSPGLAAQTQYF.

The V and J genes are TRBV6-1 and TRBJ2-7; D is undetermined. Trimming took 1 base from V and 7 from J, leaving 20 bases between them. CDR1 is MNHNS, CDR2 SASEGT, per germline. CDR3 size: 16 residues. The DNA for the CDR3 is TGTGCCAGCAGTGAAGATCACAGCGTCCCGGGCACGGAGCAGTACTTC. Its protein product is CASSEDHSVPGTEQYF.

This clone was observed many times. J is TRBJ2-7 and V is TRBV4-1; tentative D call: TRBD2 (5 bases). The CDR3 sequence is 16 residues long. The germline V and J ends were trimmed by 5 bases and 2 bases, with 19 bases remaining between them. Per germline, CDR1 MGHRA and CDR2 YSYEKL. The DNA for the CDR3 is TGCGCCAGCAGCGGCTTGGGCTTTCTAGCTCCCTACGAGCAGTACTTC. This gives the protein CASSGLGFLAPYEQYF.

This clone was found a few times. J is TRBJ2-7 and V is TRBV5-4, with 7 bases lining up with TRBD1. This CDR3 spans 14 amino acids. Germline-derived CDR1 and CDR2 are SGHNT and YYREEE (reference sequence). J lost 7 bases, V lost 4 bases, and 11 bases had no gene match. As DNA, the CDR3 is TGTGCCAGCAGCCCCTGGCAGGGGGTGAGGGAGCAGTACTTC. This codes for CASSPWQGVREQYF.

The rearrangement joins TRBV7-2 to TRBJ1-4, with D hard to call. Germline assignment: CDR1 SGHTA and CDR2 FQGNSA. This CDR3 has 17 amino acids. Trimming cost V 3 bases and J 7 bases, with 21 bases left between them. The CDR3 coding sequence is TGTGCCAGCAGCTTTTGGGGAGGGAAGGATATTCGTGAAAAACTGTTTTTT. This sequence encodes CASSFWGGKDIREKLFF.

The chain links TRBV20-1 to TRBJ1-1; D is unresolved. Deletions cut 1 base from V and 4 bases from J, with 4 bases between. Germline CDR1 DFQATT, CDR2 SNEGSKA (reference sequence). The length of the CDR3 is 11 residues. The chain's CDR3 is CSARGGTEAFF. In DNA, the CDR3 is TGCAGTGCTAGAGGAGGCACTGAAGCTTTCTTT.

This clone was seen at least ten times. V usage is TRBV28 and J usage is TRBJ1-6, with D perhaps matching TRBD1 (5 bases). Germline loops: CDR1 MDHEN, CDR2 SYDVKM. V shed 6 bases and J shed 7 bases, with 13 bases lying between them. The CDR3 totals 14 residues. In nucleotides, the CDR3 is TGTGCCAGCAGCTCAGGGATTTCCAATTCACCCCTCCACTTT. Encoded protein: CASSSGISNSPLHF.

J is TRBJ2-2 and V is TRBV9; 10 bases line up with TRBD1. This CDR3 comprises 16 residues. Trimming took 5 bases from V and 2 from J; bases not matched to a gene: 6. Germline V gene data show CDR1 as SGDLS and CDR2 as YYNGEE. CDR3: CASRMGQGRNTGELFF. The CDR3 DNA reads as TGTGCCAGCAGGATGGGACAGGGGAGAAACACCGGGGAGCTGTTTTTT.

This clone was seen only a few times. This rearrangement joins TRBV11-3 to TRBJ2-3; D is ambiguous. The V end lost 3 bases, the J end lost 6 bases, and 7 bases lay between the germline ends. The CDR3 has 12 amino acids. Germline CDR1 reads SGHNT; CDR2 reads YENEEA. Written as DNA, the CDR3 is TGTGCCAGCAGCTTCCTGGCGGATACGCAGTATTTT. Its translation: CASSFLADTQYF.

This clone was detected only a few times. V usage is TRBV2 and J usage is TRBJ2-1; 7 bases line up with TRBD2. Germline CDR1 is SNHLY and CDR2 is FYNNEI. The V and J ends lost 4 bases and 3 bases, in that order; junction bases with no gene match: 3. CDR3 length: 14 residues. DNA for the CDR3: TGTGCCAGCAGTGCACTAGCGAACTACAATGAGCAGTTCTTC. It specifies CASSALANYNEQFF.

This clone came up a few times. The rearrangement joins TRBV5-1 to TRBJ2-1; D uncertain. V lost 7 bases to trimming and J lost 5 bases, with 16 bases between them. The CDR3 sequence is 14 residues long. The V gene's germline CDR1 is SGHRS and CDR2 YFSETQ. The chain's CDR3 is CASGINGRNNEQFF. The CDR3, as DNA: TGCGCCAGCGGAATTAACGGGCGGAACAATGAGCAGTTCTTC.

Points on this clone: The same CDR3 is also encoded by other DNA sequences in this sample. This chain uses TRBV18 with TRBJ2-7; D is uncertain. Germline values: CDR1 KGHSH, CDR2 LQKENI. V was trimmed by 3 bases and J by 3 bases, leaving 3 bases between them. The CDR3 has 11 amino acids. CDR3 loop: CASSPGYEQYF. The CDR3 nucleotides are TGTGCCAGCTCACCGGGCTACGAGCAGTACTTC.